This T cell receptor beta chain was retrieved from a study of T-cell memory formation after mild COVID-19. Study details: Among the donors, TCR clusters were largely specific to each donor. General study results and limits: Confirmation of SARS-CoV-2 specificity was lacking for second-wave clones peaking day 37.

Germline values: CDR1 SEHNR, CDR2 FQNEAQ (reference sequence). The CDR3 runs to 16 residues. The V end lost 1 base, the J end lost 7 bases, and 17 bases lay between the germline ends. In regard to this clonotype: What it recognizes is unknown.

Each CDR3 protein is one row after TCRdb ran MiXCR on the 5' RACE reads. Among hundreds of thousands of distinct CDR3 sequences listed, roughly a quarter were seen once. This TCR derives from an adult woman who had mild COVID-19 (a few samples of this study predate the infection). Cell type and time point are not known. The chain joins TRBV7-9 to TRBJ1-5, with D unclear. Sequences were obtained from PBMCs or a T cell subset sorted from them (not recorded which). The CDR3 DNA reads TGTGCCAGCAGCTTAGAGGTGGGTGAAATCAGACAGCCCCAGCATTTT. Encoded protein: CASSLEVGEIRQPQHF.